What follows describes a single T cell receptor beta chain. Germline-derived CDR1 and CDR2 are MNHNS and SASEGT. V lost 6 bases and J 0 bases, leaving 12 bases between the germline ends. CDR3 length equals 15 residues. The libraries were made with immunoSEQ v3. Sequenced by immunoSEQ multiplex PCR; TCRdb stores in-frame clones only, minus some. The sample shows tens of thousands of clones, less than 75% of them seen only once. Time point given: pre-treatment sample, taken before nivolumab and TIL therapy. Stage 4 NSCLC adults joined between October 2017 and 2020. These data originate in a study of TIL therapy for anti-PD-1-resistant metastatic lung cancer.

J is TRBJ2-1 and V is TRBV6-1, with a weak D call TRBD2 (6 bases). The material sequenced was blood, taken at baseline. The source of this sequence is a person aged 25-79 years with non-small cell lung cancer. The CDR3 DNA is TGTGCCAGCAGCCTGGGACTTAGCTCCTACAATGAGCAGTTCTTC. This sequence encodes CASSLGLSSYNEQFF.